The present T cell receptor beta chain was sequenced within a study of T cell responses to AZD1222 COVID-19 vaccine. Study-level results: Seropositive at baseline were only a handful of AZD1222 recipients. Mostly white British, mostly female donors; authors suggested clonal diversity may be underestimated. Repertoire samples came only from after the peak T cell response.

The CDR3 runs 17 residues. Germline loops: CDR1 SGHVT, CDR2 SQSDAQ. The V segment lost 1 base and the J segment 5 bases; nucleotides outside the gene matches: 10. As concerns this clone: What it binds is unknown.

Second doses were pooled across both intervals (about 4 or about 12 weeks). The method was immunoSEQ multiplex PCR; TCRdb's version includes in-frame clones alone and lacks a portion of them. The sample has about 82,000 clones, 90% to 95% seen once. Material: peripheral blood, obtained 28 days after the second AZD1222 dose. The V and J genes are TRBV7-4 and TRBJ2-2, with TRBD2 identical over 7 bases. The sequence came from an adult who received the AZD1222 COVID-19 vaccine. CDR3 region: CASSLDGASGVTGELFF. DNA for the CDR3: TGTGCCAGCAGCTTAGACGGGGCTAGCGGTGTTACCGGGGAGCTGTTTTTT.